These 27 T cell receptor beta chains share one sample of origin, sequenced in a study of beta chain features in type 1 diabetes. The entirety of the isolated RNA underwent reverse transcription, so expressed TCRB transcripts were sequenced. The repertoire was sequenced with immunoSEQ multiplex PCR; TCRdb's copy has only in-frame clones and lacks some. Of about 170,000 clones listed, approximately 8.1% were seen once; the top ten hold roughly 1%. These receptors have no identified antigens. Study findings and constraints: Shorter TCRB CDR3s, moderately but significantly so, marked every one of the four CD4+ subsets in Type 1 diabetes patients.

The sample taken for sequencing was central memory CD4+ T cells from blood. Receptors originate from a woman aged 40 to 55 with type 1 diabetes.

This clone was detected only a few times. The chain joins TRBV14 to TRBJ2-7, with 7 bases lining up with TRBD1. J was trimmed by 6 bases and V by 2 bases; bases with no gene match: 7. The CDR3 has 14 residues. CDR1 is SGHDN and CDR2 is FVKESK in the germline V gene. The CDR3 DNA reads TGTGCCAGCAGCCAATTCACAGGGGTTGGCGAGCAGTACTTC. As protein: CASSQFTGVGEQYF.

This clone was observed a few times. The chain employs TRBV4-2 and TRBJ1-1; 7 positions match TRBD1. Trimming removed 2 bases from V and 1 base from J; junction bases left unmatched: 4. CDR3 length equals 15 residues. The germline gives CDR1 LGHNA, CDR2 YNFKEQ. The CDR3 DNA sequence: TGTGCCAGCAGCCAAACAGGGGCCAAGAACACTGAAGCTTTCTTT. Its protein product is CASSQTGAKNTEAFF.

The V call is TRBV28, the J call TRBJ2-2; D is perhaps TRBD2 (6 bases). V lost 3 bases, J lost 6 bases, and 14 bases lay in between. Germline lookup yields CDR1 MDHEN and CDR2 SYDVKM. This CDR3 is built from 15 residues. In DNA, the CDR3 is TGTGCCAGCAGTTTGTGGAGGGCCAGCCCCGGGGAGCTGTTTTTT. Translating it yields CASSLWRASPGELFF.

This clone has ten or more counts. J is TRBJ1-5 and V is TRBV7-2, with TRBD1 identical over 10 bases. Germline V gene data show CDR1 as SGHTA and CDR2 as FQGNSA. The length of the CDR3 is 16 residues. The junction had 9 bases not matched to a gene; V was cut back by 5 bases and J by 5 bases. CDR3 sequence reads: CASSPGLDRGDQPQHF. CDR3 nucleotides: TGTGCCAGCAGCCCGGGCTTGGACAGGGGGGATCAGCCCCAGCATTTT.

This clone was observed at least ten times. The V call is TRBV5-4, the J call TRBJ1-1; D not certain. V lost 3 bases and J lost 8, with 17 bases in between. The CDR3 covers 14 residues. Germline loops: CDR1 SGHNT, CDR2 YYREEE (reference sequence). The CDR3 DNA is TGTGCCAGCAGCTCCACCGAGGGTAGGCGAGAAGCTTTCTTT. Translated, it gives CASSSTEGRREAFF.

This chain joins TRBV18 and TRBJ1-2, with TRBD1 as a possible D gene (6 bases). Germline CDR1 is KGHSH and CDR2 is LQKENI. The CDR3 has 14 residues. V gave up 2 bases and J gave up 10 bases, with 17 bases separating them. CDR3 sequence: CASSPDRDMVDYTF. In nucleotides, the CDR3 is TGTGCCAGCTCACCAGACCGGGACATGGTCGACTACACCTTC.

The gene calls are TRBV9 and TRBJ2-1, with 7 bases lining up with TRBD1. V lost 1 base and J lost 2; bases outside the gene matches: 6. Germline V CDR1 and CDR2: SGDLS, YYNGEE. The CDR3 has 16 amino acids. This CDR3 is CASSVRQGSTYNEQFF. CDR3 nucleotides: TGTGCCAGCAGCGTAAGACAGGGATCGACCTACAATGAGCAGTTCTTC.

The V and J genes are TRBV18 and TRBJ2-1, with 9 bases fitting TRBD2. This CDR3 region has 16 residues. V lost 3 bases to trimming and J lost 2 bases; unmatched junction nucleotides: 5. Germline V gene sequence: CDR1 KGHSH, CDR2 LQKENI. The chain's CDR3 is CASSPPRGGTYNEQFF. The CDR3 DNA reads as TGTGCCAGCTCACCCCCGCGGGGGGGAACCTACAATGAGCAGTTCTTC. The full variable domain, with the rest looked up from reference TRBV18 and TRBJ2-1, is NAGVMQNPRHLVRRRGQEARLRCSPMKGHSHVYWYRQLPEEGLKFMVYLQKENIIDESGMPKERFSAEFPKEGPSILRIQQVVRGDSAAYFCASSPPRGGTYNEQFFGPGTRLTVL.

This clone has just a few counts. The V and J genes are TRBV7-2 and TRBJ2-1, with TRBD1 matching 7 bases. The V gene's germline CDR1 is SGHTA and CDR2 FQGNSA. The J segment lost 9 bases and the V segment lost 5 bases, leaving 10 bases of the junction unmatched. This CDR3 is built from 14 residues. CDR3 residues: CASSPRDSTFEQFF. The CDR3 nucleotides read TGTGCCAGCAGCCCACGGGACAGTACTTTTGAGCAGTTCTTC. Full variable domain (outside the CDR3, taken from reference TRBV7-2 and TRBJ2-1): GAGVSQSPSNKVTEKGKDVELRCDPISGHTALYWYRQSLGQGLEFLIYFQGNSAPDKSGLPSDRFSAERTGGSVSTLTIQRTQQEDSAVYLCASSPRDSTFEQFFGPGTRLTVL.

The chain couples TRBV18 to TRBJ2-4, with D maybe TRBD1 (5 bases). Germline lookup yields CDR1 KGHSH and CDR2 LQKENI. The CDR3 contains 15 residues. V lost 3 bases, J lost 2 bases, and 11 bases lay in between. The CDR3 region is CASSPPWGPKNIQYF. CDR3 nucleotides: TGTGCCAGCTCACCCCCATGGGGCCCCAAAAACATTCAGTACTTC.

This clone was observed at least ten times. The rearrangement uses TRBV9 and TRBJ1-5, with 8 bases matching TRBD1. The CDR3 has 16 amino acids. J was trimmed by 0 bases and V by 3 bases; bases with no gene match: 5. Germline V lookup: CDR1 SGDLS, CDR2 YYNGEE. CDR3 in DNA: TGTGCCAGCAGCGATGGGACAGGCTATAGCAATCAGCCCCAGCATTTT. This sequence encodes CASSDGTGYSNQPQHF.

The rearrangement uses TRBV10-3 and TRBJ2-7; perhaps TRBD1 as D (7 bases). V was trimmed by 2 bases and J by 7 bases, leaving 30 bases between them. The CDR3 contains 19 residues. Germline V gene data show CDR1 as ENHRY and CDR2 as SYGVKD. For the CDR3, the DNA is TGTGCCATCAGTGAGCCAGGGGGGACGGATATGGGAGTAAGCGGTGAGCAGTACTTC. The encoded protein is CAISEPGGTDMGVSGEQYF.

In its sample, this clone was seen a few times. The J gene is TRBJ2-2, the V gene TRBV7-3; no firm D call. Germline assignment: CDR1 SGHTA and CDR2 FQGTGA. V was pared by 11 bases and J by 0 bases, with 4 bases between. This CDR3 has 11 amino acids. The CDR3 nucleotides are TGTGCCTCCTCGAACACCGGGGAGCTGTTTTTT. It encodes CASSNTGELFF.

Only a few counts were recorded for this clone. CDR3 bases: TGTGCCAGCTCCCCAGAGCAGGGTCGCTCCTACAATGAGCAGTTCTTC. Amino acids: CASSPEQGRSYNEQFF. The chain couples TRBV18 to TRBJ2-1, with D possibly TRBD1 on 5 matching bases. Trimming took off 6 bases at V and 0 bases at J, with 15 bases between the two ends. The CDR3 sequence is 16 residues long. CDR1 is KGHSH and CDR2 is LQKENI in the germline V gene.

This clone was counted a few times. The CDR3 protein is CAWSPTGDTQYF. Written as DNA, the CDR3 is TGTGCCTGGAGCCCTACAGGCGATACGCAGTATTTT. The gene calls are TRBV30 and TRBJ2-3; tentatively, D is TRBD1 (5 bases). With 3 bases removed from V and 6 bases from J, the gap between germline ends came to 10 bases. CDR1 and CDR2 from the germline V gene are GTSNPN and SVGIG (reference sequence). The CDR3 runs 12 residues.

This clone was seen only a few times. CDR3 amino acids: CASSVEGGDFPYEQYF. The DNA of the CDR3 is TGTGCCAGCAGCGTAGAGGGGGGGGACTTTCCCTACGAGCAGTACTTC. The J gene is TRBJ2-7, the V gene TRBV9; perhaps TRBD2 as D (7 bases). Germline CDR1 reads SGDLS; CDR2 reads YYNGEE. Between the trimmed V and J ends, which lost 0 bases and 2 bases, there was a span of 15 bases. This CDR3 spans 16 amino acids.

There are a few counts of this clone. The rearrangement links TRBV28 to TRBJ2-1; 12 bases are a match to TRBD2. V lost 6 bases, J lost 4 bases, and 13 bases stayed unmatched. Germline V gives CDR1 MDHEN, CDR2 SYDVKM. The CDR3 sequence is 18 residues long. The CDR3 sequence: CASSGTSGHINTYNEQFF. The DNA for the CDR3 is TGTGCCAGCAGCGGGACTAGCGGGCACATCAATACTTACAATGAGCAGTTCTTC.

The chain is built from TRBV6-5 and TRBJ2-7, with 8 bases that match TRBD1. CDR1 is MNHEY, CDR2 SVGAGI, per germline. The trim removed 2 bases at V and 7 bases at J, leaving 13 bases unmatched. The CDR3 sequence is 16 residues long. The CDR3 here is CASSYEGTGGRGEQYF. In nucleotides, the CDR3 is TGTGCCAGCAGTTACGAAGGTACAGGGGGTAGAGGGGAGCAGTACTTC.

This clone has just a few counts. The chain employs TRBV10-3 and TRBJ2-5; 13 bases fit TRBD2. Germline CDR1 is ENHRY and CDR2 is SYGVKD. The ends lost 2 bases at V and 5 bases at J; junction bases unmatched: 17. The CDR3 runs to 20 residues. CDR3 protein: CAISEGTGLAGSAGGETQYF. The CDR3 nucleotides read TGTGCCATCAGTGAGGGGACGGGACTAGCGGGAAGTGCCGGGGGGGAGACCCAGTACTTC.

The chain carries TRBV6-5 and TRBJ1-2; no definite D call. The CDR3 contains 12 residues. Germline CDR1 MNHEY, CDR2 SVGAGI. Trimming took 10 bases from V and 5 from J, leaving 14 bases between them. In nucleotides, the CDR3 is TGTGCCACTTTGGCGGTTTCGTATGGCTACACCTTC. This encodes CATLAVSYGYTF.

This clone was recorded many times. The chain carries TRBV6-5 and TRBJ2-3; D is possibly TRBD2 (6 bases). There are 13 residues in the CDR3. V was cut by 6 bases and J by 3 bases, with 10 bases left in between. Germline values: CDR1 MNHEY, CDR2 SVGAGI. The CDR3 DNA reads as TGTGCCAGCAGAAGGGACTCGACAGATACGCAGTATTTT. It yields the protein CASRRDSTDTQYF.

CDR3 in amino acids: CASSQGPGQTYEQYF. The DNA of the CDR3 is TGCGCCAGCAGCCAAGGGCCGGGACAGACCTACGAGCAGTACTTC. This sequence joins TRBV4-1 and TRBJ2-7; 7 nucleotides agree with TRBD1. V dropped 1 base and J dropped 2; count of bases not matched to a gene: 5. The CDR3 sequence is 15 residues long. Germline lookup yields CDR1 MGHRA and CDR2 YSYEKL.

Worth noting for this clone: Since a much larger clone is just one base distant, this may be a read error. Other DNA sequences in the sample encode the same CDR3. This chain connects TRBV18 to TRBJ1-5; 8 nucleotides align to TRBD1. Germline V gives CDR1 KGHSH, CDR2 LQKENI. This CDR3 region has 14 residues. CDR3 bases: TGTGCCAGCTCACCACTAGGACAGGGCCAGCCCCAGCACTTT. Translation gives CASSPLGQGQPQHF.

This clone was counted ten times or more. For the CDR3, the DNA is TGTGCCAGCAGCTTAGCCAGGACAGGGGGGAATGAGCAGTTCTTC. Residues: CASSLARTGGNEQFF. The chain couples TRBV11-2 to TRBJ2-1; 10 positions match TRBD1. The V segment lost 1 base and the J segment 7 bases; nucleotides outside the gene matches: 4. The CDR3 covers 15 residues. Germline V lookup: CDR1 SGHAT, CDR2 FQNNGV.

The chain recombines TRBV9 with TRBJ1-2; weak D call: TRBD1 (6 bases). This CDR3 is 14 amino acids long. Germline V gives CDR1 SGDLS, CDR2 YYNGEE. V was trimmed by 4 bases and J by 7 bases, leaving 17 bases between them. The CDR3 loop reads CASSTTRGRAGYTF. DNA for the CDR3: TGTGCCAGCAGCACCACGAGGGGGAGAGCTGGCTACACCTTC.

This rearrangement joins TRBV28 to TRBJ2-7, with TRBD2 matching over 8 bases. This CDR3 is built from 14 residues. Per the germline V gene, CDR1 is MDHEN and CDR2 is SYDVKM. The J segment lost 2 bases and the V segment lost 8 bases, leaving 8 bases of the junction unmatched. The CDR3 reads CASLGHSGAYEQYF. The CDR3 DNA follows: TGTGCCAGCCTCGGTCATAGCGGGGCCTACGAGCAGTACTTC.

The chain couples TRBV30 to TRBJ1-5; 7 positions match TRBD1. CDR3 length: 13 amino acids. The V and J ends lost 5 bases and 2 bases, in that order; junction bases with no gene match: 3. CDR1 is GTSNPN and CDR2 is SVGIG in the germline V gene (reference sequence). CDR3 in DNA: TGTGCCTGGGGAGGACAGGGCAATCAGCCCCAGCATTTT. It yields the protein CAWGGQGNQPQHF.